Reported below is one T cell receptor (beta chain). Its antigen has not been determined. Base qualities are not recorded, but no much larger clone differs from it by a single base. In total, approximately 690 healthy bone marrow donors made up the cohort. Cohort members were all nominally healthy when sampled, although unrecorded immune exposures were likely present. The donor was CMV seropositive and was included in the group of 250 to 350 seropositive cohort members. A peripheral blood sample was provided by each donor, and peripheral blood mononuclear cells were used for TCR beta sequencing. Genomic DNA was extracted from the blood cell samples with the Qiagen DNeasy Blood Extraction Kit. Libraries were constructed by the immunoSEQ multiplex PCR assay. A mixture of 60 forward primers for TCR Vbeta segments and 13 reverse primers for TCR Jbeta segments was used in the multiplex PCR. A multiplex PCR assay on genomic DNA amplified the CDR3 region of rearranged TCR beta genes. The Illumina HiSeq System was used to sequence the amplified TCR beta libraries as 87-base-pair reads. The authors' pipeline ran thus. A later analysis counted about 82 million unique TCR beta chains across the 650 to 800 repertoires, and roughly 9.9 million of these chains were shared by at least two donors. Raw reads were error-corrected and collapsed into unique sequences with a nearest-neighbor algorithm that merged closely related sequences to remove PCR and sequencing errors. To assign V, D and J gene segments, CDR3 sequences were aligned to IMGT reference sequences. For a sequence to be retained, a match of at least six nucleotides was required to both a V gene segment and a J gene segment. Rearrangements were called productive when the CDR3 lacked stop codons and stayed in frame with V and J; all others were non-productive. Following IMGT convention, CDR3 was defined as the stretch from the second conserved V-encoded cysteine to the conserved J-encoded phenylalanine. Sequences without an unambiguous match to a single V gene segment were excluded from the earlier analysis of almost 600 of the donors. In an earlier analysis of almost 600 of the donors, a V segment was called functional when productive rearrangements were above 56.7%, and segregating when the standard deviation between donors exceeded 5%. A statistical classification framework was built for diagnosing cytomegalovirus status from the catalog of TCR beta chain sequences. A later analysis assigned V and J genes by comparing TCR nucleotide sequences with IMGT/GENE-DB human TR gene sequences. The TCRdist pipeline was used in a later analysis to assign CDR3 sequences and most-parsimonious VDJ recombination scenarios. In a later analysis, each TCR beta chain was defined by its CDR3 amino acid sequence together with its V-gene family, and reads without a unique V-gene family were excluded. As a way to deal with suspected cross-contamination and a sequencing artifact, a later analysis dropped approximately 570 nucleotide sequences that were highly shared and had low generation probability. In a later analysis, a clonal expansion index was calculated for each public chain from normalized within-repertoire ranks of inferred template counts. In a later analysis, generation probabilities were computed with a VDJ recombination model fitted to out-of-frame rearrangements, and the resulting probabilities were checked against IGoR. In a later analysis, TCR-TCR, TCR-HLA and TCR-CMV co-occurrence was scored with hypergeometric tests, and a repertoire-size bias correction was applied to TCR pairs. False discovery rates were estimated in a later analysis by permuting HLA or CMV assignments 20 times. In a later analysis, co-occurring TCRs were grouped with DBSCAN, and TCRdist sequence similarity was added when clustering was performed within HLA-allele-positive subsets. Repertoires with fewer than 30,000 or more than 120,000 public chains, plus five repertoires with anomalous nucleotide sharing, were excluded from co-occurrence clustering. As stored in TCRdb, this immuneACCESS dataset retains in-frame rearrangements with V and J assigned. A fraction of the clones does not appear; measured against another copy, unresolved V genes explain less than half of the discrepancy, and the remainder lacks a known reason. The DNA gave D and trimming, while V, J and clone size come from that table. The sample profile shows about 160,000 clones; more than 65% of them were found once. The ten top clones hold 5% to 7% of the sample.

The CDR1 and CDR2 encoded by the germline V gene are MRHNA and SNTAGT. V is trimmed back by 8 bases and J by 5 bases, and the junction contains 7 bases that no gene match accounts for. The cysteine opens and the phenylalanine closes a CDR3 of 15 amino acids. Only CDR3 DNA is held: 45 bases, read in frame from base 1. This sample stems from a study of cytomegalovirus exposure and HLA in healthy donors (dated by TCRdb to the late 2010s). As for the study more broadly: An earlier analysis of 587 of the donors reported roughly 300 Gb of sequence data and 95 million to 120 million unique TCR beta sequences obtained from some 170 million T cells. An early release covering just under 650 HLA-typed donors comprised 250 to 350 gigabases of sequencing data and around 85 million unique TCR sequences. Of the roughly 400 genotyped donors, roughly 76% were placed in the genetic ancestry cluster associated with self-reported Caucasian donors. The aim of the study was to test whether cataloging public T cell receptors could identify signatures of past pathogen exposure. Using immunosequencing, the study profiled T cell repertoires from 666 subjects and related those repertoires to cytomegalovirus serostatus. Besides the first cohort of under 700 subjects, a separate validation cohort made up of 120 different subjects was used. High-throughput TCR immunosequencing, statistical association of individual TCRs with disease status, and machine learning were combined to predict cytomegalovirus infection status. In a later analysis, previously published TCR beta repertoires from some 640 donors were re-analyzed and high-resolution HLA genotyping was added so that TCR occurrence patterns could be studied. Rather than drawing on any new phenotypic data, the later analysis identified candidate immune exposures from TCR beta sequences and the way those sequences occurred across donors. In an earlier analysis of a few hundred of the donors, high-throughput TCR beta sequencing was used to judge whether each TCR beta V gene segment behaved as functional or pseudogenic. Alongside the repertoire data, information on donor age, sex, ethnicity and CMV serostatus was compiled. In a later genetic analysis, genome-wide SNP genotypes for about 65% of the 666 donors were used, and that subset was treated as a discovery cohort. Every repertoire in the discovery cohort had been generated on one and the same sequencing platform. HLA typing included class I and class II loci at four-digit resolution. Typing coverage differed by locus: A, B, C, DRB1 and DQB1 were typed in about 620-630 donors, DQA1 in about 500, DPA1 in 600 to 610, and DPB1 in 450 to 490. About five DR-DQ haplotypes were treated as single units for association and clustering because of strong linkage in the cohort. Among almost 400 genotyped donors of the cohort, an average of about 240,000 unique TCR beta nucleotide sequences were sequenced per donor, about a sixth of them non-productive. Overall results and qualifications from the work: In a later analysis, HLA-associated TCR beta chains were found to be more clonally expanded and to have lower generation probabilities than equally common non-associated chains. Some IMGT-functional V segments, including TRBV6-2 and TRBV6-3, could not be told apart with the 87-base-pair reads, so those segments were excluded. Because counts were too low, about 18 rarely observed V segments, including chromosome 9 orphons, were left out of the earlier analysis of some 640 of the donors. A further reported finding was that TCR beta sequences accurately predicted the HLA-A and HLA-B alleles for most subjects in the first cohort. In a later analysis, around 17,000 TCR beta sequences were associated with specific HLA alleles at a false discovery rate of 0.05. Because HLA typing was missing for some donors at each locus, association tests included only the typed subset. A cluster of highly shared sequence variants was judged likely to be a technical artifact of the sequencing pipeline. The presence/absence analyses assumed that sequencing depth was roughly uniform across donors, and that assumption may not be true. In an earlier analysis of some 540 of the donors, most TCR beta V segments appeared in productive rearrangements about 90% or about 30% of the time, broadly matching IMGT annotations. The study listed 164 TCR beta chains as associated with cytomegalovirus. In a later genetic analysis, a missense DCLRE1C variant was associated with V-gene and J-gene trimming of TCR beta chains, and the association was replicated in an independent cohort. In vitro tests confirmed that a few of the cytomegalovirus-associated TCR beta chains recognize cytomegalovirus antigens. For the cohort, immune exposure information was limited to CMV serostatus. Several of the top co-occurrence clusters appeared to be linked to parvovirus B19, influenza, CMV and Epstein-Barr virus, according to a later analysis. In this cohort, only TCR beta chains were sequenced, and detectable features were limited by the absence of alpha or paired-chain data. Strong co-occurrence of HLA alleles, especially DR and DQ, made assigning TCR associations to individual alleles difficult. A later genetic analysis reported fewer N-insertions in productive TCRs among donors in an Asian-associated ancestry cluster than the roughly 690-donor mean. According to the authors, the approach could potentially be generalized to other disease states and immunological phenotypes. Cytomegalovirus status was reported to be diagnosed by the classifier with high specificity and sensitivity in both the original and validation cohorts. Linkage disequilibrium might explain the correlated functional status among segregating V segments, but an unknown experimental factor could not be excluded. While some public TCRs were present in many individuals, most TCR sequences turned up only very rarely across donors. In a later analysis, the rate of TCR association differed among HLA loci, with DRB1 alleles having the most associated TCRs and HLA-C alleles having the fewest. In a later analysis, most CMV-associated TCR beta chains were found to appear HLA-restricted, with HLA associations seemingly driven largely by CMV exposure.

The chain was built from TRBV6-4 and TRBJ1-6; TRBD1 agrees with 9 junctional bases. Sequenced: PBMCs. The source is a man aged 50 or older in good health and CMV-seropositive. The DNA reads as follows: TGTGCCAGCCGGGACAGGGAAGTCAATAATTCACCCCTCCACTTT. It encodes CASRDREVNNSPLHF.